This is a list of T cell receptor beta chains from one sample in a study of radiotherapy plus CTLA-4 blockade in lung cancer. Here immunoSEQ multiplex PCR was the method, and the copy in TCRdb shows in-frame clones only, minus some. The sample has about 100,000 clones, roughly 85% seen once. This material consisted of peripheral blood, taken from a patient treated with radiotherapy plus ipilimumab. The source of these receptors is a human donor with non-small cell lung cancer who had stable disease on radiotherapy plus ipilimumab. CDR3s include the opening cysteine and the closing phenylalanine or tryptophan. Each record gives: CDR3 DNA, CDR3 protein, J gene, V gene, clone size, D gene. The D gene is left open where the match is weak. Size tells how often a clone was seen (once, few, many) or the class of an expanded clone, and some rows leave it out.

TGTGCCAGCAGTGAAGCGGCCGCCAACTATGGCTACACCTTC CASSEAAANYGYTF TRBJ1-2 TRBV6-1 - -
TGTGCCAGCAGCTTGGCTAGCGGGGAAGAGACCCAGTACTTC CASSLASGEETQYF TRBJ2-5 TRBV13 once TRBD2
TGCGCCAGCAGTGAGTCGAGAGGGACGGGCGGGGAGCTGTTTTTT CASSESRGTGGELFF TRBJ2-2 TRBV10-1 - -
TGTGCCAGCAGCTTACAGGGGTTTAGTTCACCCCTCCACTTT CASSLQGFSSPLHF TRBJ1-6 TRBV5-4 - TRBD1
TGCGCCAGCAGCCCCAGACTAGCGCGCACAGATACGCAGTATTTT CASSPRLARTDTQYF TRBJ2-3 TRBV10-1 - TRBD2
TGCGCCAGCAGATCCGGCCAGCAAGAGACCCAGTACTTC CASRSGQQETQYF TRBJ2-5 TRBV5-1 - -
TGTGCCAGCAGTGAAGCGTTAGGGGGCAGTGACTATGGCTACACCTTC CASSEALGGSDYGYTF TRBJ1-2 TRBV6-1 - TRBD1
TGCGCCAGCAGCTTAGGGACAGGGACTCGGGATACGCAGTATTTT CASSLGTGTRDTQYF TRBJ2-3 TRBV5-1 - TRBD1
TGTGCCAGCAGCCCACAGGGTGCTTGGCAGCCCCAGCATTTT CASSPQGAWQPQHF TRBJ1-5 TRBV2 once -
TGCGCCAGCAGCATGGACAGAATCTCCTACGAGCAGTACTTC CASSMDRISYEQYF TRBJ2-7 TRBV5-1 - -
TGTGCCAGCAGCTTAAGAGGGGGCGTGCAGCCCCAGCATTTT CASSLRGGVQPQHF TRBJ1-5 TRBV7-6 - TRBD1
TGTGCCAGCAGCTTAAATACACCAAGAGGGACAGATACGCAGTATTTT CASSLNTPRGTDTQYF TRBJ2-3 TRBV7-2 - -
TGTGCCAGCAGCTTAGCAAGACGGGGCGAGCAGTACTTC CASSLARRGEQYF TRBJ2-7 TRBV11-2 - -